These 14 T cell receptor beta chains were sequenced from one sample in a study of T cell responses to AZD1222 COVID-19 vaccine. Libraries were prepared by immunoSEQ multiplex PCR; TCRdb keeps only in-frame clonotypes and omits some of them. This table has 150,000 to 200,000 clones, 90% appearing once. The input for sequencing was peripheral blood, taken on day 0 of AZD1222 vaccination. The receptors were gathered from an adult in good health.

The chain has TRBV19 and TRBJ2-1, with 8 nucleotides matching TRBD1. Germline V lookup: CDR1 LNHDA, CDR2 SQIVND (reference sequence). The junction had 15 bases not matched to a gene; V was cut back by 5 bases and J by 12 bases. The CDR3 extends over 15 amino acids. CDR3 protein: CASSPEGAGGKGQFF. Here the CDR3 DNA reads TGTGCCAGTAGTCCCGAGGGAGCAGGGGGCAAGGGGCAGTTCTTC.

The rearrangement joins TRBV27 to TRBJ1-4; 8 positions agree with TRBD1. Germline V lookup: CDR1 MNHEY, CDR2 SMNVEV (reference sequence). This CDR3 has 15 residues. Losses at the gene ends were 6 bases for V and 3 bases for J; bases not matched to a gene: 6. CDR3 in DNA: TGTGCCAGCAGACTTCAGGGGGCCGCTAATGAAAAACTGTTTTTT. It specifies CASRLQGAANEKLFF. Combining the CDR3 with reference TRBV27 and TRBJ1-4 gives the whole variable domain EAQVTQNPRYLITVTGKKLTVTCSQNMNHEYMSWYRQDPGLGLRQIYYSMNVEVTDKGDVPEGYKVSRKEKRNFPLILESPSPNQTSLYFCASRLQGAANEKLFFGSGTQLSVL.

V is TRBV7-2 and J is TRBJ1-2; D perhaps matches TRBD1 (6 bases). The CDR3 extends over 14 amino acids. The V and J ends lost 0 bases and 7 bases respectively, with 12 bases between them. The V gene's germline CDR1 is SGHTA and CDR2 FQGNSA. The CDR3, as DNA: TGTGCCAGCAGCTTAGCGGGGGCAAGGGGTGGCTACACCTTC. Translating it yields CASSLAGARGGYTF.

The chain joins TRBV28 to TRBJ1-3; 7 bases are a match to TRBD1. Germline V gene sequence: CDR1 MDHEN, CDR2 SYDVKM. Trimming removed 2 bases from V and 0 bases from J; junction bases left unmatched: 7. The CDR3 is made up of 17 amino acids. This chain's CDR3 is CASSLDQQGSSGNTIYF. As DNA, the CDR3 is TGTGCCAGCAGTTTAGACCAACAGGGGAGCTCTGGAAACACCATATATTTT.

The V call is TRBV3-1 (or the pseudogene TRBV3-2), the J call TRBJ2-7; unclear D gene. The CDR3 spans 13 residues. Germline V gene data show CDR1 as LGHDT and CDR2 as YNNKEL (reference sequence). Trimming stripped 1 base from V and 3 bases from J, with 7 bases between. As DNA, the CDR3 is TGTGCCAGCAGCCAAGGGTCAGACTACGAGCAGTACTTC. Its protein is CASSQGSDYEQYF.

The chain employs TRBV27 and TRBJ2-7, with D possibly TRBD2 on 5 matching bases. Germline V lookup: CDR1 MNHEY, CDR2 SMNVEV (reference sequence). V was pared by 5 bases and J by 3 bases, with 17 bases between. The CDR3 length is 15 residues. CDR3 in amino acids: CASSRTGLGHYEQYF. Here the CDR3 DNA reads TGTGCCAGCAGTCGGACCGGACTGGGTCACTACGAGCAGTACTTC.

The chain combines TRBV5-4 with TRBJ2-3, with 7 bases matching TRBD2. Germline CDR1 and CDR2: SGHNT and YYREEE (reference sequence). The CDR3 contains 16 residues. J lost 3 bases, V lost 3 bases, and 10 bases had no gene match. The CDR3 DNA reads TGTGCCAGCAGCTCCGGGGGGAACAGAAAGACAGATACGCAGTATTTT. Its translation is CASSSGGNRKTDTQYF.

The chain's CDR3 is CASSKVGPRSNQPQHF. CDR3 DNA: TGTGCCAGCAGCAAAGTGGGCCCGAGGAGCAATCAGCCCCAGCATTTT. This chain uses TRBV21-1 with TRBJ1-5. TRBV21-1 is classified as a pseudogene. The CDR3 extends over 16 amino acids.

This chain connects TRBV14 to TRBJ2-7; unclear D gene. The CDR3 covers 13 residues. The V gene's germline CDR1 is SGHDN and CDR2 FVKESK. V gave up 4 bases and J gave up 2 bases, with 9 bases separating them. The CDR3 reads CASSRDLAYEQYF. In DNA form, the CDR3 reads TGTGCCAGCAGCCGGGATTTAGCCTACGAGCAGTACTTC. Together with reference TRBV14 and TRBJ2-7, the CDR3 gives the full variable domain: EAGVTQFPSHSVIEKGQTVTLRCDPISGHDNLYWYRRVMGKEIKFLLHFVKESKQDESGMPNNRFLAERTGGTYSTLKVQPAELEDSGVYFCASSRDLAYEQYFGPGTRLTVT.

J is TRBJ1-2 and V is TRBV6-5; D remains unclear. The CDR3 runs to 15 residues. Trimming shortened V by 6 bases and J by 0 bases, and 14 bases separated the two germline ends. The germline gives CDR1 MNHEY, CDR2 SVGAGI. CDR3 loop: CASSLETGANYGYTF. The CDR3 DNA reads as TGTGCCAGCAGCTTAGAGACGGGAGCTAACTATGGCTACACCTTC.

The V and J genes are TRBV7-2 and TRBJ2-7; TRBD2 is a possible D gene (5 bases). Trimming removed 5 bases at V and 3 bases at J, with 17 bases between. Germline lookup yields CDR1 SGHTA and CDR2 FQGNSA. This CDR3 comprises 15 residues. The CDR3 protein is CASSIGLPVVYEQYF. The CDR3 nucleotides are TGTGCCAGCAGCATCGGACTCCCGGTAGTCTACGAGCAGTACTTC.

The J gene is TRBJ1-4, the V gene TRBV9; no definite D call. Trimming shortened V by 0 bases and J by 1 base, and 4 bases separated the two germline ends. This CDR3 has 14 amino acids. Germline V lookup: CDR1 SGDLS, CDR2 YYNGEE. The CDR3 here is CASSVGLTNEKLFF. CDR3 sequence (DNA): TGTGCCAGCAGCGTAGGTCTAACTAATGAAAAACTGTTTTTT.

The chain links TRBV28 to TRBJ1-3; 7 bases align to TRBD1. The CDR3 runs to 17 residues. J lost 6 bases, V lost 6 bases, and 17 bases had no gene match. Germline lookup yields CDR1 MDHEN and CDR2 SYDVKM. The CDR3 DNA reads as TGTGCCAGCAGCGAACTGAGGGGGCGGCTGTCAGAAAACACCATATATTTT. Translation gives CASSELRGRLSENTIYF.

The chain uses TRBV18 and TRBJ1-5; TRBD1 matches at 10 bases. Germline CDR1 KGHSH, CDR2 LQKENI. The CDR3 extends over 19 amino acids. V gave up 2 bases and J gave up 0 bases; unmatched junction bases: 10. Here the CDR3 reads CASSPSTGTGVYSNQPQHF. The CDR3 DNA reads as TGTGCCAGCTCACCATCAACCGGGACAGGGGTCTATAGCAATCAGCCCCAGCATTTT.